Below are 15 T cell receptor beta chains sequenced from a single sample in a study of PD-1 blockade in classical Hodgkin lymphoma. Every single patient, without exception, relapsed after autologous stem cell transplantation, and brentuximab vedotin exposure varied. The protocol was immunoSEQ multiplex PCR, while the TCRdb copy is restricted to in-frame clones and leaves out a portion. The data contain 25,000 to 35,000 clones, roughly 70% of them singletons. Sequencing used peripheral blood mononuclear cells (PBMCs), obtained before the second cycle of nivolumab. All receptors derive from a human donor with classical Hodgkin lymphoma.

V gene TRBV20-1 combines with J gene TRBJ2-7, with D uncertain. The ends were cut back, 7 bases at V and 4 bases at J, with 11 bases in the middle. CDR3 length equals 11 residues. Germline V CDR1 and CDR2: DFQATT, SNEGSKA (reference sequence). CDR3 loop: CSVRDSYEQYV. The DNA of the CDR3 is TGCAGTGTTCGCGACTCTTACGAGCAGTACGTC.

Only a few counts were recorded for this clone. This chain connects TRBV7-2 to TRBJ2-2; the D is unclear. The CDR3 runs 15 residues. Germline V gene sequence: CDR1 SGHTA, CDR2 FQGNSA. V dropped 1 base and J dropped 1 base, with 7 bases sitting between them. CDR3 in DNA: TGTGCCAGCAGCTTAGTTCCTGGGAACACCGGGGAGCTGTTTTTT. Protein sequence: CASSLVPGNTGELFF.

The gene calls are TRBV11-2 and TRBJ2-6; tentative D call: TRBD1 (5 bases). Germline CDR1 reads SGHAT; CDR2 reads FQNNGV. Trimming pared 3 bases from V and 4 bases from J, leaving 16 bases between. The CDR3 sequence is 17 residues long. This CDR3 reads CASSFLQVLFGANVLTF. The CDR3 DNA follows: TGTGCCAGCAGCTTTTTACAGGTCCTTTTCGGGGCCAACGTCCTGACTTTC.

Remarks on this clone: A much larger clone is a single base away; this may be a read error. The gene calls are TRBV11-2 and TRBJ2-6; D remains ambiguous. The CDR3 covers 13 residues. Trimming took 5 bases from V and 0 from J, leaving 2 bases between them. Germline CDR1 and CDR2: SGHAT and FQNNGV. The CDR3 nucleotides read TGTGCCAGCAGCCCCTCTGGGGCCAACGTCCTGACTTTC. Translation: CASSPSGANVLTF.

The rearrangement uses TRBV7-9 and TRBJ2-1, with 8 bases aligning to TRBD1. CDR1 SEHNR and CDR2 FQNEAQ come from the germline V gene (reference sequence). This CDR3 is built from 15 residues. V was pared by 5 bases and J by 4 bases, with 7 bases of the junction left unmatched. CDR3 in DNA: TGTGCCAGCAGCCCCCGGGACAGGATGTACAATGAGCAGTTCTTC. Translating it yields CASSPRDRMYNEQFF.

The chain couples TRBV28 to TRBJ1-5; D uncertain. Germline assignment: CDR1 MDHEN and CDR2 SYDVKM. The CDR3 sequence is 14 residues long. V was trimmed by 8 bases and J by 1 base, leaving 12 bases between them. The chain's CDR3 is CASHFSGSNQPQHF. The CDR3 DNA reads as TGTGCCAGCCATTTTAGCGGCAGCAATCAGCCCCAGCATTTT.

The chain joins TRBV6-5 to TRBJ2-7; the D is unclear. Germline V CDR1 and CDR2: MNHEY, SVGAGI. V dropped 7 bases and J dropped 7 bases, with 14 bases sitting between them. The CDR3 has 12 amino acids. CDR3 in amino acids: CASNPGVGEQYF. The CDR3 DNA follows: TGTGCCAGCAACCCAGGAGTAGGGGAGCAGTACTTC.

The J gene is TRBJ1-2, the V gene TRBV5-5; 9 bases agree with TRBD1. CDR1 and CDR2 (germline): SGHKS, YYEKEE (reference sequence). There are 16 residues in the CDR3. Trimming cost V 1 base and J 3 bases; bases outside gene matches: 7. Written as DNA, the CDR3 is TGTGCCAGCAGCTTGCACAGGGGGCGCGGGTACTATGGCTACACCTTC. This codes for CASSLHRGRGYYGYTF. Filled out from reference TRBV5-5 and TRBJ1-2, the complete variable domain reads DAGVTQSPTHLIKTRGQQVTLRCSPISGHKSVSWYQQVLGQGPQFIFQYYEKEERGRGNFPDRFSARQFPNYSSELNVNALLLGDSALYLCASSLHRGRGYYGYTFGSGTRLTVV.

This clone has only a few counts. The CDR3 spells CASSLAQATDTDTQYF. The CDR3, as DNA: TGCGCCAGCAGCTTGGCCCAGGCAACCGACACAGATACGCAGTATTTT. V is TRBV5-1 and J is TRBJ2-3; D unclear. Germline V lookup: CDR1 SGHRS, CDR2 YFSETQ. V dropped 0 bases and J dropped 2 bases, with 13 bases sitting between them. The CDR3 covers 16 residues. The full variable domain, completed using reference TRBV5-1 and TRBJ2-3, is KAGVTQTPRYLIKTRGQQVTLSCSPISGHRSVSWYQQTPGQGLQFLFEYFSETQRNKGNFPGRFSGRQFSNSRSEMNVSTLELGDSALYLCASSLAQATDTDTQYFGPGTRLTVL.

This clone is a singleton in its sample. The chain employs TRBV6-1 and TRBJ2-2; D is unresolved. CDR1 and CDR2 (germline): MNHNS, SASEGT. The CDR3 spans 14 residues. V was clipped by 2 bases and J by 3 bases, with 7 bases between them. The CDR3 is CASSERQHTGELFF. The CDR3 DNA sequence: TGTGCCAGCAGTGAACGTCAGCACACCGGGGAGCTGTTTTTT.

The chain links TRBV7-2 to TRBJ2-7, with no clear D. Looked up from germline, CDR1 is SGHTA and CDR2 is FQGNSA. Trimming removed 2 bases from V and 3 bases from J, with 8 bases in between. The CDR3 loop spans 13 amino acids. CDR3 loop: CASSLNNRYEQYF. In DNA form, the CDR3 reads TGTGCCAGCAGCTTAAATAACCGCTACGAGCAGTACTTC.

V gene TRBV6-1 combines with J gene TRBJ2-7; D is uncertain. The V end lost 6 bases, the J end lost 3 bases, and 12 bases lay between the germline ends. The CDR3 length is 13 residues. CDR1 is MNHNS, CDR2 SASEGT, per germline. The DNA of the CDR3 is TGTGCCAGCAGCTTGGACGGACGCTACGAGCAGTACTTC. It yields the protein CASSLDGRYEQYF.

The chain employs TRBV15 and TRBJ2-7; 7 nucleotides align to TRBD2. V shed 0 bases, J shed 6 bases, and the junction held 2 bases outside the gene matches. Germline assignment: CDR1 LNHNV and CDR2 YYDKDF (reference sequence). The CDR3 is 13 residues long. CDR3 sequence: CATSRDPGGEQYF. CDR3 DNA: TGTGCCACCAGCAGAGACCCGGGGGGCGAGCAGTACTTC.

The chain joins TRBV5-1 to TRBJ2-4; 13 nucleotides align to TRBD2. V trimming: 4 bases; J trimming: 0 bases; junction bases outside the gene matches: 7. Germline values: CDR1 SGHRS, CDR2 YFSETQ. The CDR3 sequence is 18 residues long. The CDR3 DNA follows: TGCGCCAGCAGCGGTACTAGCGGGGGGGTACTAGCCAAAAACATTCAGTACTTC. It is translated as CASSGTSGGVLAKNIQYF.

In DNA form, the CDR3 reads TGTGCCAGTAGCTTCGGGACCCCGGGTGATGAGCAGTTCTTC. It is translated as CASSFGTPGDEQFF. The chain is built from TRBV19 and TRBJ2-1; the D gene could be TRBD1 or TRBD2 (5 bases each). Germline CDR1 and CDR2: LNHDA and SQIVND (reference sequence). The CDR3 totals 14 residues. The V and J ends lost 6 bases and 8 bases respectively, with 17 bases between them.